The 7 T cell receptor beta chains listed next were all sequenced from one sample in a study of blood T cell repertoires in COVID-19. TCRdb's table, derived via immunoSEQ multiplex PCR, lists solely in-frame clones and lacks some. This sample has some 80,000 clones, with less than 90% found just once. Sequencing was performed on peripheral blood. These receptors originate from a man in his fifties with acute or convalescent COVID-19.

This rearrangement joins TRBV11-3 to TRBJ1-1, with no clear D. V lost 6 bases and J 1 base, leaving 6 bases between the germline ends. Germline CDR1 and CDR2: SGHNT and YENEEA. The CDR3 runs to 12 residues. The CDR3, as DNA: TGTGCCAGCAGTCCAGAGAACACTGAAGCTTTCTTT. Protein sequence: CASSPENTEAFF.

CDR3 sequence reads: CASRAGLVSDTEAFF. CDR3 in DNA: TGTGCCAGCAGGGCAGGGTTAGTTTCGGACACTGAAGCTTTCTTT. J is TRBJ1-1 and V is TRBV2, with a possible D match to TRBD1 (5 bases). Germline V gene data show CDR1 as SNHLY and CDR2 as FYNNEI. This CDR3 contains 15 residues. V shed 6 bases and J shed 3 bases, with 17 bases lying between them.

The genes are TRBV6-4 and TRBJ1-1; 7 positions match TRBD1. This CDR3 is built from 17 residues. Germline V gene lookup returns CDR1 MRHNA and CDR2 SNTAGT. V was pared by 6 bases and J by 0 bases, with 13 bases of the junction left unmatched. The CDR3 coding sequence is TGTGCCAGCAGCAACCCAGGACAGGAGCCCCTGAACACTGAAGCTTTCTTT. Translation: CASSNPGQEPLNTEAFF.

V gene TRBV6-6 combines with J gene TRBJ1-4; tentatively, D is TRBD1 (6 bases). Germline V gene lookup returns CDR1 MNHNY and CDR2 SVGAGI (reference sequence). V lost 5 bases to trimming and J lost 3 bases, with 19 bases between them. This CDR3 is 17 amino acids long. DNA of the CDR3: TGTGCCAGCAGTCCGCGGACAGTCCAAGGGTCTAATGAAAAACTGTTTTTT. As protein: CASSPRTVQGSNEKLFF.

This chain uses TRBV5-1 with TRBJ2-5, with a possible D match to TRBD2 (6 bases). Germline V lookup: CDR1 SGHRS, CDR2 YFSETQ. Trimming took off 5 bases at V and 5 bases at J, with 13 bases between the two ends. This CDR3 region has 13 residues. CDR3 nucleotides: TGCGCCAGCAGGGTAGGCGGGACCGAGACCCAGTACTTC. Translating gives CASRVGGTETQYF.

This CDR3 reads CASSQGDRGRDGYTF. The CDR3 DNA reads TGCGCCAGCAGCCAAGGGGACAGGGGGAGGGATGGCTACACCTTC. The chain couples TRBV4-3 to TRBJ1-2; TRBD1 agrees at 11 bases. This CDR3 has 15 residues. The V gene's germline CDR1 is LGHNA and CDR2 YSLEER. V was pared by 1 base and J by 6 bases, with 4 bases of the junction left unmatched.

DNA for the CDR3: TGCAGCGTCCGGACAGGGGGCAGCTATGGCTACACCTTC. Its protein is CSVRTGGSYGYTF. The chain is built from TRBV29-1 and TRBJ1-2; 11 bases fit TRBD1. The trim removed 6 bases at V and 4 bases at J, leaving 4 bases unmatched. The germline CDR1 and CDR2 sequences are SQVTM and ANQGSEA. This CDR3 region has 13 residues.